Below, 3 T cell receptor beta chains from the same sample are listed, as sequenced in a study of T cell repertoires in cytomegalovirus infection. MiXCR, applied by TCRdb to the reads, yields one record per CDR3 protein. This sample yields 150,000 to 200,000 distinct CDR3 sequences, of which about a tenth are seen a single time; approximately 4.6% belongs to the top ten. Input material: PBMCs. Source of these receptors: a human donor in good health (CMV status not recorded). Some clones in this sample may be carry-over from other donors' samples.

This chain connects TRBV5-5 to TRBJ1-2; 10 bases are shared with TRBD1. The CDR3 is 16 residues long. CDR1 is SGHKS, CDR2 YYEKEE, per germline (reference sequence). V shed 0 bases, J shed 4 bases, and the junction held 6 bases outside the gene matches. CDR3 sequence: CASSLAVTGGSYGYTF. CDR3 bases: TGTGCCAGCAGCTTGGCAGTGACAGGGGGCAGCTATGGCTACACCTTC.

The V call is TRBV5-5, the J call TRBJ2-1; possibly TRBD1 for D (6 bases). V gave up 4 bases and J gave up 7 bases, with 9 bases separating them. CDR3 size: 12 residues. Germline V lookup: CDR1 SGHKS, CDR2 YYEKEE (reference sequence). The CDR3 loop is CASSQGNNEQFF. DNA for the CDR3: TGTGCCAGCAGCCAGGGGAATAATGAGCAGTTCTTC.

This clonotype was seen repeatedly, ten times or more. This chain links TRBV28 with TRBJ1-1; the D gene is possibly TRBD1 (6 bases). The germline V and J ends were trimmed by 8 bases and 5 bases, with 18 bases remaining between them. The CDR3 totals 14 residues. Per the germline V gene, CDR1 is MDHEN and CDR2 is SYDVKM. DNA of the CDR3: TGTGCCAGCTCCCGGGGGCGGAGAGAGACTGAAGCTTTCTTT. This encodes CASSRGRRETEAFF.